This T cell receptor beta chain was recorded in a study of T cell changes during pregnancy in multiple sclerosis. Germline CDR1 is MDHEN and CDR2 is SYDVKM. Germline trimming cut 6 bases from V and 1 base from J; bases unmatched to any gene: 4. CDR3 length equals 14 residues. The repertoire was sequenced with immunoSEQ multiplex PCR; TCRdb's copy has only in-frame clones and lacks some. The data show 52,000 or so clones, 70% to 90% seen once. This sequence joins TRBV28 and TRBJ2-3; TRBD1 agrees at 7 bases. This receptor was taken from a female donor with multiple sclerosis, enrolled in a pregnancy study. The source was CD4+ T cells from peripheral blood mononuclear cells, collected in the first trimester of pregnancy. The CDR3 sequence: CASSTGQGTDTQYF. The DNA of the CDR3 is TGTGCCAGCAGCACCGGACAGGGCACAGATACGCAGTATTTT.